Listed below are T cell receptor beta chains from one sample, sequenced in a study of T cells in Graves' hyperthyroidism and ophthalmopathy. One entry per CDR3 protein results from TCRdb running MiXCR on the multiplex PCR reads. This table holds roughly 710,000 distinct CDR3 sequences, around 40% found once. Input material: blood. The receptors come from a woman between 40 and 55 years old with Graves' hyperthyroidism. Each CDR3 is given with its conserved first and last residue. Each record gives: CDR3 DNA, CDR3 protein, V gene, D gene, clone size, J gene. D genes are given only for firm matches. Size values are once, few and many counts, or a class for expanded clones, and some rows have none.

cdr3_nt: TGTGCCAGCAGCTTATTGACAGGGGATTGGACTAATGAAAAACTGTTTTTT
cdr3_aa: CASSLLTGDWTNEKLFF
v_call: TRBV7-8
d_call: TRBD1
clone_size: many
j_call: TRBJ1-4

cdr3_nt: TGTGCCAGCAGCCCTAAACCGGACAGTTTCGGGGCTAATGAAAAACTGTTTTTT
cdr3_aa: CASSPKPDSFGANEKLFF
v_call: TRBV4-2
d_call: .
clone_size: .
j_call: TRBJ1-4

cdr3_nt: TGCAGCTTGCAGGGGGGTGACTATGGCTACACCTTC
cdr3_aa: CSLQGGDYGYTF
v_call: TRBV29-1
d_call: TRBD1
clone_size: .
j_call: TRBJ1-2

cdr3_nt: TGTGCCAGCAGCTTAGTAGGGAGGGCCGGGACAGGCTCCTACGAGCAGTACTTC
cdr3_aa: CASSLVGRAGTGSYEQYF
v_call: TRBV7-8
d_call: .
clone_size: many
j_call: TRBJ2-7

cdr3_nt: TGCGCCAGCAGTGAGAGAGCAGCATATAATTCACCCCTCCACTTT
cdr3_aa: CASSERAAYNSPLHF
v_call: TRBV10-2
d_call: .
clone_size: many
j_call: TRBJ1-6

cdr3_nt: TGTGCCAGCAGCCACCGGGACAGGAACCAGCCCCAGCATTTT
cdr3_aa: CASSHRDRNQPQHF
v_call: TRBV7-9
d_call: TRBD1
clone_size: .
j_call: TRBJ1-5

cdr3_nt: TGTGCCAGCAGTTTCGCAGGCACCATCTCCCTTAAACAGGGGAACTATGGCTACACCTTC
cdr3_aa: CASSFAGTISLKQGNYGYTF
v_call: TRBV7-2
d_call: TRBD1
clone_size: .
j_call: TRBJ1-2

cdr3_nt: TGTGCCAGCAGCCGCTTGGTAGCGGAGGACTACGAGCAGTACTTC
cdr3_aa: CASSRLVAEDYEQYF
v_call: TRBV7-9
d_call: .
clone_size: many
j_call: TRBJ2-7

cdr3_nt: TGTGCCAGCAGTTACGGGATAGTTTCAGTTCCCTACGAGCAGTACTTC
cdr3_aa: CASSYGIVSVPYEQYF
v_call: TRBV6-5
d_call: .
clone_size: .
j_call: TRBJ2-7

cdr3_nt: TGCGCCAGCAGAGCTCCCAGCACCCAGGCTTTCTATGGCTACACCTTC
cdr3_aa: CASRAPSTQAFYGYTF
v_call: TRBV5-1
d_call: .
clone_size: many
j_call: TRBJ1-2

cdr3_nt: TGTGCCAGCTGCCACACCGTAGACAGCGGTCGGGAGACCCAGTACTTC
cdr3_aa: CASCHTVDSGRETQYF
v_call: TRBV10-3
d_call: .
clone_size: few
j_call: TRBJ2-5

cdr3_nt: TGTGCCAGCAGCTTGCAGGGGTCCACTGGAAACACCATATATTTT
cdr3_aa: CASSLQGSTGNTIYF
v_call: TRBV6-6
d_call: .
clone_size: few
j_call: TRBJ1-3

cdr3_nt: TGTGCCAGCAGCTTACCAAGAGGCGGGACAGGGTTTCCCGAGCAGTACTTC
cdr3_aa: CASSLPRGGTGFPEQYF
v_call: TRBV7-3
d_call: TRBD1
clone_size: few
j_call: TRBJ2-7

cdr3_nt: TGTGCCAGCCGACACCTTAACACTGAAGCTTTCTTT
cdr3_aa: CASRHLNTEAFF
v_call: TRBV25-1
d_call: .
clone_size: .
j_call: TRBJ1-1

cdr3_nt: TGTGCCAGCAGTCAGGGGGCACATGAAAAACTGTTTTTT
cdr3_aa: CASSQGAHEKLFF
v_call: TRBV12-3/TRBV12-4
d_call: TRBD1
clone_size: .
j_call: TRBJ1-4

cdr3_nt: TGCGCCAGCAGCCAAGATTTCAGGCAGCCCCAGCATTTT
cdr3_aa: CASSQDFRQPQHF
v_call: TRBV4-3
d_call: .
clone_size: .
j_call: TRBJ1-5

cdr3_nt: TGTGCCACCAGCAGAGATCCTCCTTTCACAGGGGAGTGGGGCTACACCTTC
cdr3_aa: CATSRDPPFTGEWGYTF
v_call: TRBV15
d_call: TRBD1
clone_size: .
j_call: TRBJ1-2

cdr3_nt: TGTGCCAGCAGCCTAGCGTCCGGGACCCATTCCTACGAGCAGTACTTC
cdr3_aa: CASSLASGTHSYEQYF
v_call: TRBV5-6
d_call: .
clone_size: many
j_call: TRBJ2-7

cdr3_nt: TGTCCCAGCAGTTACTCCGGGGGGCAAGGCTACACCTTC
cdr3_aa: CPSSYSGGQGYTF
v_call: TRBV6-6
d_call: .
clone_size: .
j_call: TRBJ1-2

cdr3_nt: TGCAGTGTTCAGAGAACGGCGGGGTTTGGGGATCAGCCCCAGCATTTT
cdr3_aa: CSVQRTAGFGDQPQHF
v_call: TRBV20-1
d_call: .
clone_size: many
j_call: TRBJ1-5

cdr3_nt: TGCGCCAGCAGCCAAGTCGCCGGGGACGAGCAGTACTTC
cdr3_aa: CASSQVAGDEQYF
v_call: TRBV4-3
d_call: .
clone_size: few
j_call: TRBJ2-7

cdr3_nt: TGTGCTAGCCAACCAAGGGGGGATAGCAATCAGCCCCAGCATTTT
cdr3_aa: CASQPRGDSNQPQHF
v_call: TRBV12-5
d_call: .
clone_size: .
j_call: TRBJ1-5

cdr3_nt: TGTGCCAGCAGCTTAGGCAGGCGTCCAAACTATGGCTACACCTTC
cdr3_aa: CASSLGRRPNYGYTF
v_call: TRBV7-9
d_call: .
clone_size: .
j_call: TRBJ1-2

cdr3_nt: TGTGCCAGCAGCCCTGTCTCAGGCGCCTGGGAGCAGTTCTTC
cdr3_aa: CASSPVSGAWEQFF
v_call: TRBV4-2
d_call: .
clone_size: once
j_call: TRBJ2-1

cdr3_nt: TGTGCTAGTGGTTTTAACTCTCAGCCCCAGCATTTT
cdr3_aa: CASGFNSQPQHF
v_call: TRBV12-5
d_call: .
clone_size: few
j_call: TRBJ1-5